The entry that follows covers one TCR beta chain sequence. This sample was included in a study of OX40 agonist ivuxolimab in advanced cancers. The germline CDR1 and CDR2 sequences are MNHNS and SASEGT. The CDR3 is made up of 11 amino acids. Trimming cost V 4 bases and J 11 bases, with 9 bases left between them. Here immunoSEQ multiplex PCR was the method, and the copy in TCRdb shows in-frame clones only, minus some. The sample gives around 74,000 clones, approximately 84% of which show up once; roughly 0.53% is in the top ten. The TCR sequence derives from an adult with an advanced solid tumor such as melanoma, head and neck, liver or kidney cancer. This rearrangement joins TRBV6-1 to TRBJ2-1; D is perhaps TRBD2 (6 bases). Source: CD4+ or CD8+ T cells sorted from blood, taken in a trial of the OX40 agonist ivuxolimab. The CDR3 DNA follows: TGTGCCAGCAGTGGCGGGGAGCAGCAGTTCTTC. The encoded protein is CASSGGEQQFF.